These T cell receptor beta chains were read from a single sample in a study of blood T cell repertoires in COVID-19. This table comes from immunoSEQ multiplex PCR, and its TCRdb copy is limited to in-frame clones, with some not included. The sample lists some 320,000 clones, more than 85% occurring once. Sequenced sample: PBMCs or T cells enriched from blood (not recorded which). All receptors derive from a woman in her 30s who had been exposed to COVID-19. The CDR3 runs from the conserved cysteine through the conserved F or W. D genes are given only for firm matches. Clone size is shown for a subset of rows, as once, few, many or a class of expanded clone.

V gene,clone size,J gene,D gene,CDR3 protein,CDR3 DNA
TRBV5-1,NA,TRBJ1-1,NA,CASSLGRVGSNTEAFF,TGCGCCAGCAGCTTGGGGAGGGTCGGGTCGAACACTGAAGCTTTCTTT
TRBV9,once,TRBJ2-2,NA,CASSLRTELNTGELFF,TGTGCCAGCAGCCTTCGGACAGAACTGAACACCGGGGAGCTGTTTTTT
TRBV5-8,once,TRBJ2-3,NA,CASSAAPSTDTQYF,TGTGCCAGCAGCGCGGCTCCTAGCACAGATACGCAGTATTTT
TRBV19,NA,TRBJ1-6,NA,CASRGGISYNSPLHF,TGTGCCAGTAGAGGAGGGATCTCCTATAATTCACCCCTCCACTTT
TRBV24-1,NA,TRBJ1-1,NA,CATSEPLSTGTEAFF,TGTGCCACCAGTGAGCCTCTATCTACAGGCACTGAAGCTTTCTTT
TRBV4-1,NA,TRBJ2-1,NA,CASSQEFWGDNEQFF,TGCGCCAGCAGCCAAGAGTTCTGGGGGGACAATGAGCAGTTCTTC
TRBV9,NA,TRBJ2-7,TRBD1,CASSPRTGGYEQYF,TGTGCCAGCAGCCCCCGGACAGGGGGCTACGAGCAGTACTTC
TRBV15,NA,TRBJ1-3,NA,CATSRPTFSGNTIYF,TGTGCCACCAGCAGACCAACATTCTCTGGAAACACCATATATTTT
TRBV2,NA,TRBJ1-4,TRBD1,CASSDRDRVTNEKLFF,TGTGCCAGCAGTGACCGGGACAGGGTAACTAATGAAAAACTGTTTTTT
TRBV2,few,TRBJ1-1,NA,CASSRGLNTEAFF,TGTGCCAGCAGCCGGGGTCTGAACACTGAAGCTTTCTTT
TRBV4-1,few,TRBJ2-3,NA,CASSPLGLARTDTQYF,TGCGCCAGCAGCCCCTTAGGGCTAGCGAGAACAGATACGCAGTATTTT
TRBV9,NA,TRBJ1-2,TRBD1,CASSLLTGTGNYGYTF,TGTGCCAGCAGCCTACTAACCGGGACAGGGAACTATGGCTACACCTTC
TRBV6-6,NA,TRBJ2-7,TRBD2,CASSRSSGGLSYF,TGTGCCAGCAGTAGATCTAGCGGGGGTTTATCGTACTTC
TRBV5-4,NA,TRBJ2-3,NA,CASSLTRGDTQYF,TGTGCCAGCAGCTTAACAAGGGGGGATACGCAGTATTTT
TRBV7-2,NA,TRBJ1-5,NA,CASSFGREDQPQHF,TGTGCCAGCAGCTTTGGCAGGGAAGATCAGCCCCAGCATTTT